The clone carrying this T cell receptor beta chain was counted between two and nine times. Per the original methods: Reference gene primer amplification gave estimated nucleated cell counts. TCRdb keeps only in-frame clones here, not all; method: immunoSEQ multiplex PCR. V, J and clone size are taken as reported in that table, and D and trimming were inferred from the DNA itself. The table lists about 220,000 clones, approximately 78% of them singletons. The sample originates from a study of blood T cell repertoires in COVID-19. Study as a whole: Whether acute or convalescent, the COVID-19 samples came from the United States, Italy and Spain.

Seattle-derived patients entered the study during active infection and were followed longitudinally. Trimming took 7 bases from V and 4 from J; bases not matched to a gene: 7. Germline CDR1 and CDR2: MNHEY and SVGAGI. This CDR3 is built from 14 residues. This TCR was sampled from a woman between 65 and 79 years old with COVID-19, enrolled during active disease. Sequencing was done on a sample of peripheral blood. The J gene is TRBJ2-7, the V gene TRBV6-5, with TRBD2 identical over 10 bases. For the CDR3, the DNA is TGTGCCAGCATGTTGACTAGCGGGCCTTACGAGCAGTACTTC. It is translated as CASMLTSGPYEQYF.